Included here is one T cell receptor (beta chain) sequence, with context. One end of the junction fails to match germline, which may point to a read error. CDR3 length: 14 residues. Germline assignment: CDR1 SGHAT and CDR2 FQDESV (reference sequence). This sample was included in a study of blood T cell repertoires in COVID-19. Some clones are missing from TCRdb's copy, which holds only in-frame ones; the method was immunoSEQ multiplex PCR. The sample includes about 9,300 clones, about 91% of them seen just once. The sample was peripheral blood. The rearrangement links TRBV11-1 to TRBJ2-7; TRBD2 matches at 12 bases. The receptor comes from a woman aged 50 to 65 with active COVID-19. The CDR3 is CASSLAGGSYEQYF. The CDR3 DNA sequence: TGTGCCAGCAGCCTAGCGGGAGGGTCCTACGAGCAGTACTTC.